The 11 T cell receptor beta chains presented below share a single source sample, sequenced in a study of T cell clonality in common variable immunodeficiency. Using immunoSEQ multiplex PCR, the repertoire was profiled, and TCRdb retains in-frame clones only, with some absent. The sample presents around 32,000 clones, none singletons. The sample comprised peripheral blood mononuclear cells. Receptors originate from a person between 18 and 69 years old in good health.

This clone has a count of ten or more. The read falls 3 residues short of the CDR3 end, and the missing part is taken from the germline J gene. The V and J genes are TRBV20-1 and TRBJ2-3; TRBD2 matches at 7 bases. CDR1 and CDR2 from the germline V gene are DFQATT and SNEGSKA (reference sequence). This CDR3 spans 17 amino acids. J was trimmed by 2 bases and V by 3 bases; bases with no gene match: 14. The CDR3 region is CSASDEREPYPTDTQYF. The covered CDR3 bases are TGCAGTGCTAGCGATGAGCGGGAACCATACCCCACAGATACG.

This clone was detected many times. The CDR3 end is not reached by the read, which stops 3 residues before it; the germline J gene fills it in. The V and J genes are TRBV20-1 and TRBJ2-1, with D possibly being TRBD2 (5 bases). The CDR3 sequence is 12 residues long. Germline CDR1 DFQATT, CDR2 SNEGSKA (reference sequence). V shed 5 bases and J shed 6 bases, with 11 bases lying between them. Partial CDR3 DNA: TGCAGTGCTGGCGCGGGCCCCAATGAG. Translated: CSAGAGPNE. The CDR3, in full, reads CSAGAGPNEQFF.

This clone was seen at least ten times. The CDR3 goes on 3 residues after the read ends, and that part is filled in from the germline J gene. J is TRBJ2-2 and V is TRBV12-3 or TRBV12-4; a weak D match, TRBD1 (6 bases). This CDR3 spans 14 amino acids. Trimming cost V 6 bases and J 0 bases, with 8 bases left between them. CDR3 protein: CASSQGPNTGELFF. CDR3 DNA, as far as it was read: TGTGCCAGCAGCCAGGGGCCGAACACCGGGGAG.

This clone was seen at least ten times. The read halts 3 residues ahead of the CDR3 end, with the missing end drawn from the germline J gene. This rearrangement joins TRBV19 to TRBJ1-3, with D tentatively TRBD1 (5 bases). CDR1 LNHDA and CDR2 SQIVND come from the germline V gene (reference sequence). The CDR3 has 12 residues. Trimming cost V 8 bases and J 2 bases, with 7 bases left between them. The covered CDR3 bases are TGTGCCAGTGCAGGGACTGGAAACACC. Its protein is CASAGTGNT. The whole CDR3 is CASAGTGNTIYF.

For this clone: Sequencing ends 3 residues short of the CDR3 end; the germline J gene provides the rest. The rearrangement uses TRBV2 and TRBJ2-7; 9 bases align to TRBD1. CDR1 SNHLY and CDR2 FYNNEI come from the germline V gene. Trimming cost V 6 bases and J 5 bases; bases outside gene matches: 11. This CDR3 contains 15 residues. The sequenced part of the CDR3 DNA is TGTGCCAGCAGCCAACCGGACAGGGGAGGAAACGAG. Protein: CASSQPDRGGNE. The complete CDR3 reads CASSQPDRGGNEQYF.

In its sample, this clone was seen many times. The read is 3 residues too short to cover the CDR3 end, so that end is filled in from the germline J gene. J is TRBJ2-7 and V is TRBV30, with TRBD2 identical over 7 bases. With 5 bases clipped from V and 6 bases from J, the junction kept 10 bases outside the gene matches. The CDR3 sequence is 13 residues long. From germline, CDR1 is GTSNPN and CDR2 SVGIG (reference sequence). CDR3 sequence: CAWGRAGHGEQYF. The sequenced part of the CDR3 DNA is TGTGCCTGGGGGAGGGCGGGGCACGGCGAG. Based on the CDR3 plus reference TRBV30 and TRBJ2-7, the full variable domain is SQTIHQWPATLVQPVGSPLSLECTVEGTSNPNLYWYRQAAGRGLQLLFYSVGIGQISSEVPQNLSASRPQDRQFILSSKKLLLSDSGFYLCAWGRAGHGEQYFGPGTRLTVT.

This clone was seen more than once but under ten times. A much larger clone is a single base away; this may be a read error. Coverage ceases 3 residues before the CDR3 finishes, and the germline J gene fills in the end. The genes are TRBV30 and TRBJ2-3, with 9 bases aligning to TRBD1. The CDR3 loop spans 14 amino acids. Germline assignment: CDR1 GTSNPN and CDR2 SVGIG (reference sequence). Here the CDR3 reads CAWSVGQGNQPQYF. Incomplete CDR3 DNA: TGTGCCTGGAGTGTGGGACAGGGCAATCAGCCG.

This clone has a count of ten or more. The read halts 3 residues ahead of the CDR3 end, with the missing end drawn from the germline J gene. V and J are TRBV30 and TRBJ1-2; 7 nucleotides agree with TRBD1. Germline V gene sequence: CDR1 GTSNPN, CDR2 SVGIG (reference sequence). There are 14 residues in the CDR3. This CDR3 is CAWGRQGTDWGYTF. CDR3 bases read: TGTGCCTGGGGGCGACAGGGAACGGATTGGGGC.

This clone occurred many times. Read sequence stops 3 residues before the CDR3 end, and the germline J gene provides the missing end. This chain joins TRBV6-2 or TRBV6-3 and TRBJ1-1; no clear D gene. The ends were cut back, 2 bases at V and 7 bases at J, with 11 bases in the middle. The CDR3 has 13 residues. Germline V gene data show CDR1 as MNHEY and CDR2 as SVGEGT. The covered CDR3 bases are TGTGCCAGCAGTTACCCCCTTGAAGGTGAA. Its translation: CASSYPLEGE. The entire CDR3 is CASSYPLEGEAFF.

In this sample, this clone turned up many times. The chain's CDR3 is CASTGLAGNANTGELFF. The covered CDR3 bases are TGTGCCAGTACGGGACTAGCGGGAAACGCGAACACCGGGGAG. This chain connects TRBV19 to TRBJ2-2; 13 bases align to TRBD2. The read comes to an end 3 residues before the CDR3 does, leaving the germline J gene to fill in the end. Per the germline V gene, CDR1 is LNHDA and CDR2 is SQIVND (reference sequence). V lost 7 bases and J lost 0; bases outside the gene matches: 5. This CDR3 comprises 17 residues.

A word on this clone: The read is 3 residues too short to cover the CDR3 end, so that end is filled in from the germline J gene. The chain has TRBV7-9 and TRBJ1-1, with 7 bases identical to TRBD1. Per the germline V gene, CDR1 is SEHNR and CDR2 is FQNEAQ (reference sequence). CDR3 length: 14 amino acids. The covered CDR3 bases are TGTGCCAGCAGCATCTTGACAGGGATATTCGAA. Its translation is CASSILTGIFE. The full CDR3 sequence reads CASSILTGIFEAFF.